This TCR beta chain was sequenced during a study of shared clonotypes between healthy human individuals (dated by TCRdb to 2020 to 2022). With regard to the full study: The cohort comprised two women and three men aged 18 to 49 years. Per donor, three plates each were used for CD4 naive and CD4 memory, two for CD8 naive, and one for CD8 memory. To estimate repertoire size and how much clonotypes are shared between individuals, the study performed deep sequencing of blood TCR repertoires from a few healthy adults. Libraries were prepared and TCR repertoires were sequenced by different laboratories using diverse techniques, in order to increase sequencing depth and limit assay-specific biases. Between about 0.9 and 9 billion PBMCs per donor were obtained by leukapheresis.

The CDR3 measures 14 amino acids from cysteine to phenylalanine. The only DNA kept is the CDR3, 42 bases in frame from the first base. Trimming removed 1 base from V and 4 bases from J; the gene matches leave 4 bases unexplained. The CDR1 and CDR2 encoded by the germline V gene (reference sequence) are PRHDT and FYEKMQ. Using the deep immunoSEQ assay, multiplex PCR amplified TCR CDR3 regions from genomic DNA. Extracted genomic DNA from each cell subset was distributed evenly across all wells of several immunoSEQ 96-well plates, and each plate was treated as a replicate. For sorted subsets, each replicate PCR was loaded with approximately 190 ng genomic DNA, equivalent to 30,000 to 35,000 T cell genomes. Purified libraries were measured with a Qubit 3.0 fluorometer, size-checked on a Bioanalyzer 2100, and measured again with the KAPA Library Quantification kit. A separate single-read 150-cycle Illumina NextSeq 550 flow cell was used to sequence each immunoSEQ 96-well plate. Processing in the source paper ran as follows. The immunoSEQ output contained only junctional sequences without quality scores, so filtering could not match that applied to full-length reads. To assign V/J genes and CDR3, sequences were annotated against IMGT germline references using PyIR, a Python wrapper for IgBLAST v1.9. Reads with weak V/J assignments (E-value above 1e-6), missing CDR3, stop codons, out-of-frame junctions, or ambiguous translated residues were removed. V3J clonotypes were defined by identical inferred V gene, J gene, and CDR3 amino acid sequence. The percentage overlap between two repertoires was calculated by dividing the number of shared unique clonotypes by the size of the smaller repertoire. Three approaches were used to assess repertoire richness: RTK rarefaction, the Chao1 estimator, and Recon v2.1 estimates of unobserved clonotypes. For all TCRbeta clonotypes obtained by the gDNA method from a few donors, generation probabilities were computed with OLGA. TCRdb obtained this table from immuneACCESS and retained in-frame rearrangements with V and J assigned. These tables miss some clones; where compared with another copy, unresolved V genes account for less than half of the shortfall, and the remainder is unexplained. V and J calls and clone size are as listed in that table; D and trimming were resolved from the DNA. Recorded for this sample are some 1,900,000 clones; about 95% of them occurred a single time. The biggest ten clones account for under 1.5% of the sample.

This clone was found once. Its target antigen remains unknown. The input lacks base qualities; no much larger clone sits a single base away. Study-wide conclusions, independent of this receptor: Sharing across several donors was observed for about 4.8% of naive CD4, over 3% of naive CD8, around 2.5% of memory CD4, and about 0.38% of memory CD8 clonotypes. Sampling was restricted to blood, and TCR repertoires in tissues likely differ from the TCR repertoires found in blood. Naive subsets generally had larger estimated clonotype richness than memory subsets did. Higher generation probabilities were observed for clonotypes shared by all four sorted-subset donors than for non-shared clonotypes. Rarefaction of sorted-subset datasets indicated incomplete sequencing despite the large sequencing depth. The small number of donors limited the genetic and exposure-history diversity represented. Pairwise subsampling indicated that sequencing depth was expected to affect the degree of clonotype sharing among donors.

CD8 naive samples consisted of CD45RO-negative cells that were positively selected for CCR7, yielding a CD45RA+CCR7+ population without TemRA cells. Healthy HIV-negative adults with no recently reported acute infections or vaccinations were included as donors. Every donor was a Caucasian adult living in Nashville, Tennessee, USA. Blood was obtained by leukapheresis, after which PBMCs were separated by Ficoll-Histopaque density gradient centrifugation and cryopreserved in liquid nitrogen vapor phase. Analytical flow cytometry was used to check the purity and quantity of every magnetically sorted T cell population. From each sorted fraction, genomic DNA was isolated and quantified by UV absorbance on a Nanodrop 2000c.

The sequence joins TRBV13 to TRBJ2-7; 7 middle bases align to TRBD1. The sequenced sample consisted of naive CD8+ T cells sorted from blood. The meaning of the sample's cell subset or site label: CD45RA+CCR7+. This TCR was recovered from a young man in good health. The CDR3 loop reads CASSLAQGWYEQYF. In nucleotide form, the sequence is TGTGCCAGCAGCTTAGCACAGGGGTGGTACGAGCAGTACTTC. The CDR3, completed at both ends by the reference TRBV13 and TRBJ2-7 genes, gives the full variable domain AAGVIQSPRHLIKEKRETATLKCYPIPRHDTVYWYQQGPGQDPQFLISFYEKMQSDKGSIPDRFSAQQFSDYHSELNMSSLELGDSALYFCASSLAQGWYEQYFGPGTRLTVT.